The 7 T cell receptor beta chains in this list originate from one sample, sequenced in a study of blood T cell repertoires in COVID-19. Only in-frame clones appear in the TCRdb table, and some are missing; sequencing was by immunoSEQ multiplex PCR. The table records 250,000 to 300,000 clones, around 89% of them present only once. What was sequenced was peripheral blood. These receptors were collected from a middle-aged woman with acute or convalescent COVID-19.

This rearrangement joins TRBV28 to TRBJ1-1; D is unresolved. CDR1 MDHEN and CDR2 SYDVKM come from the germline V gene. This CDR3 region has 14 residues. With 6 bases removed from V and 5 bases from J, the gap between germline ends came to 16 bases. As DNA, the CDR3 is TGTGCCAGCAGGCTGCCCGGGGTTGGGACTGAAGCTTTCTTT. Translating it yields CASRLPGVGTEAFF.

The rearrangement links TRBV5-1 to TRBJ1-2; the match to TRBD1 covers 10 bases. This CDR3 has 16 amino acids. The germline V gene encodes CDR1 SGHRS and CDR2 YFSETQ. The J segment lost 5 bases and the V segment lost 4 bases, leaving 11 bases of the junction unmatched. The CDR3 here is CASSPTGTGDGYGYTF. CDR3 in DNA: TGCGCCAGCAGCCCAACTGGGACAGGGGATGGGTATGGCTACACCTTC.

This clone has just one count. This chain connects TRBV5-1 to TRBJ2-5; TRBD2 is a possible D gene (6 bases). Germline CDR1 SGHRS, CDR2 YFSETQ. This CDR3 is built from 15 residues. V dropped 3 bases and J dropped 4 bases, with 16 bases sitting between them. The CDR3 protein is CASSSTSRGGETQYF. The CDR3 DNA is TGCGCCAGCAGCTCGACTTCGCGGGGAGGAGAGACCCAGTACTTC.

The chain is built from TRBV27 and TRBJ2-1; 10 bases fit TRBD2. V shed 8 bases, J shed 1 base, and the junction held 2 bases outside the gene matches. This CDR3 contains 14 residues. CDR1 is MNHEY, CDR2 SMNVEV, per germline (reference sequence). CDR3 in amino acids: CASRGLASYNEQFF. The CDR3 DNA follows: TGTGCCAGCCGGGGACTAGCGTCCTACAATGAGCAGTTCTTC.

The chain combines TRBV2 with TRBJ2-1, with TRBD2 matching over 11 bases. J lost 5 bases, V lost 8 bases, and 8 bases had no gene match. This CDR3 comprises 15 residues. Per the germline V gene, CDR1 is SNHLY and CDR2 is FYNNEI. The CDR3 sequence: CASRLPGLADNEQFF. The CDR3 nucleotides are TGTGCCAGCCGTCTTCCGGGACTAGCGGACAATGAGCAGTTCTTC.

This clone occurred once. V gene TRBV18 combines with J gene TRBJ2-3; 7 nucleotides match TRBD2. V was clipped by 1 base and J by 2 bases; unmatched bases: 6. This CDR3 comprises 16 residues. Per germline, CDR1 KGHSH and CDR2 LQKENI. In DNA form, the CDR3 reads TGTGCCAGCTCACCACTATCGGGGACTACCACAGATACGCAGTATTTT. It yields the protein CASSPLSGTTTDTQYF.

The genes are TRBV5-6 and TRBJ1-1; D unclear. The length of the CDR3 is 11 residues. Trimming took 4 bases from V and 1 from J, leaving 2 bases between them. CDR1 is SGHDT, CDR2 YYEEEE, per germline. CDR3 protein: CASSQNTEAFF. The CDR3 region has the DNA TGTGCCAGCAGCCAGAACACTGAAGCTTTCTTT.